Listed here is a single TCR beta chain. This specimen comes from a study of blood T cell dynamics during melanoma immunotherapy. DNA loading was fixed at roughly 360 ng for all bulk PBMC samples. Assay: immunoSEQ multiplex PCR; the TCRdb copy retains only in-frame clones and omits some. The table lists about 9,900 clones, just over 85% of them singletons. Time point described: pre-treatment baseline. This receptor was taken from a human donor with melanoma. Specimen: blood, collected from a patient treated with checkpoint blockade.

The CDR3 coding sequence is TGTGCCATCAGTAAGGGATCGAACACTGAAGCTTTCTTT. Protein: CAISKGSNTEAFF. The chain has TRBV10-3 and TRBJ1-1; D unresolved. In germline, CDR1 is ENHRY, CDR2 SYGVKD. Trimming stripped 5 bases from V and 1 base from J, with 8 bases between. The CDR3 contains 13 residues.